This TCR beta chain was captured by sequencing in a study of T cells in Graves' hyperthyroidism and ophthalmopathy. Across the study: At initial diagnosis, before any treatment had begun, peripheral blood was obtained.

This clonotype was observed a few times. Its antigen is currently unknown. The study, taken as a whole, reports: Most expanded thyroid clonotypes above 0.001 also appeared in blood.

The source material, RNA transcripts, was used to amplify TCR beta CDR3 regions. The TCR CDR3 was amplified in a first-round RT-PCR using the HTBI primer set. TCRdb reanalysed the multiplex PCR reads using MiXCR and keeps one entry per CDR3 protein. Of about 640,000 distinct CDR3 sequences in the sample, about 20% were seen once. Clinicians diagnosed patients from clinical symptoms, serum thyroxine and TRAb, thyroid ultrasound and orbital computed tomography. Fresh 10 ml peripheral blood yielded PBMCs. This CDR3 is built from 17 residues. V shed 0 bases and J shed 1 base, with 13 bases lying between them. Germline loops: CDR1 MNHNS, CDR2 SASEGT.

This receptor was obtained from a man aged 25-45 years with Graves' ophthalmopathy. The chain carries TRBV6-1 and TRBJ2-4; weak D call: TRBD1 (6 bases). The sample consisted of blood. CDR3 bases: TGTGCCAGCAGTGAAGCGATGGGGGCGCCGGCCAAAAACATTCAGTACTTC. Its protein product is CASSEAMGAPAKNIQYF.